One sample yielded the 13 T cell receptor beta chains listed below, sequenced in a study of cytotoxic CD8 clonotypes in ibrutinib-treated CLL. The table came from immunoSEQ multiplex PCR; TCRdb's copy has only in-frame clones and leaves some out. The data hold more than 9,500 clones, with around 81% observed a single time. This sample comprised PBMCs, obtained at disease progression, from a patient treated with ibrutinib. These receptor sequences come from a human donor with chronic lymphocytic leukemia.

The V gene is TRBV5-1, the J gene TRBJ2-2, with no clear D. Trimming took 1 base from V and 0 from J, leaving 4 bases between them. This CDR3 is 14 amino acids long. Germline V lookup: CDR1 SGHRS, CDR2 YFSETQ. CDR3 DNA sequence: TGCGCCAGCAGCTTGCAGGCGAACACCGGGGAGCTGTTTTTT. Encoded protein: CASSLQANTGELFF. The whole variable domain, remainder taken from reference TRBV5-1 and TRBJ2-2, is KAGVTQTPRYLIKTRGQQVTLSCSPISGHRSVSWYQQTPGQGLQFLFEYFSETQRNKGNFPGRFSGRQFSNSRSEMNVSTLELGDSALYLCASSLQANTGELFFGEGSRLTVL.

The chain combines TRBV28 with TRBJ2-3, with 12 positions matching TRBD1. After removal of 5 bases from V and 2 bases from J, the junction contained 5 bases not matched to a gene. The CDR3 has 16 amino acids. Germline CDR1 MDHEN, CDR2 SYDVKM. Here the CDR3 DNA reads TGTGCCAGCAGTCTCGGGACAGGGGGCTTCACAGATACGCAGTATTTT. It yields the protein CASSLGTGGFTDTQYF.

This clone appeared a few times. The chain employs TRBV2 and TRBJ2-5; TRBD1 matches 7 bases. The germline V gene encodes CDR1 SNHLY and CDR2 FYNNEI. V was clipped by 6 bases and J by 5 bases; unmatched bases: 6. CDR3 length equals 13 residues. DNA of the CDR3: TGTGCCAGCAGCGGGAAACAGGGGGAGACCCAGTACTTC. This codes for CASSGKQGETQYF.

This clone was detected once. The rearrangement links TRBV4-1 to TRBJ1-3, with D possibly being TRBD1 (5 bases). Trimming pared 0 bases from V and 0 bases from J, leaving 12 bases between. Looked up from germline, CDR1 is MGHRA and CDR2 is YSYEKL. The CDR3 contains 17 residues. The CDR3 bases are TGCGCCAGCAGCCAAGATCGGGGGTCCTACTCTGGAAACACCATATATTTT. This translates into CASSQDRGSYSGNTIYF.

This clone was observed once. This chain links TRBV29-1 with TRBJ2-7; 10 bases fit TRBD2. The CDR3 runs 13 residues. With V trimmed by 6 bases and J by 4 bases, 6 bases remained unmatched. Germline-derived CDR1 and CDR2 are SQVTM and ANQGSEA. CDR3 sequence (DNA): TGCAGCGTGATACTAGCGGGAAGGTACGAGCAGTACTTC. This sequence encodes CSVILAGRYEQYF.

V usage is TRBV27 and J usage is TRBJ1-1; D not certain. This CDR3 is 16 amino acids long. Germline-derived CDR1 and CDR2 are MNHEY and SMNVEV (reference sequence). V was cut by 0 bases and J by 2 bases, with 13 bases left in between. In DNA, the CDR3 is TGTGCCAGCAGTTTATCTCAAGCGTGGAGAAACACTGAAGCTTTCTTT. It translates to CASSLSQAWRNTEAFF.

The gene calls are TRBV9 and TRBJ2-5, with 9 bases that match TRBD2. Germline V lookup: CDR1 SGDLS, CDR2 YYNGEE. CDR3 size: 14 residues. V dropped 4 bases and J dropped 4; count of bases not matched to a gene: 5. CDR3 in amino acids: CASSNSGRGETQYF. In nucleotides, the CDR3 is TGTGCCAGCAGCAATAGCGGGAGAGGAGAGACCCAGTACTTC.

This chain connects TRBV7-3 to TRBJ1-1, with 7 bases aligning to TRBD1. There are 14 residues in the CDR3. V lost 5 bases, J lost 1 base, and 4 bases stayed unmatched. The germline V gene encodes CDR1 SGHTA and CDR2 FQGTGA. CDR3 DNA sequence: TGTGCCAGCAGCACAGGACAGGCGAACACTGAAGCTTTCTTT. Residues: CASSTGQANTEAFF. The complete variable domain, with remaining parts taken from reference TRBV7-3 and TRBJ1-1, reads GAGVSQTPSNKVTEKGKYVELRCDPISGHTALYWYRQSLGQGPEFLIYFQGTGAADDSGLPNDRFFAVRPEGSVSTLKIQRTERGDSAVYLCASSTGQANTEAFFGQGTRLTVV.

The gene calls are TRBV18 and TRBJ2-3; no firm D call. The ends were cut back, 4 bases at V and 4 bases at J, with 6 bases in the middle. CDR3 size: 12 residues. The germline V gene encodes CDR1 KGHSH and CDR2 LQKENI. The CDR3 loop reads CASSLYADTQYF. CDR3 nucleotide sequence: TGTGCCAGCTCACTGTATGCAGATACGCAGTATTTT.

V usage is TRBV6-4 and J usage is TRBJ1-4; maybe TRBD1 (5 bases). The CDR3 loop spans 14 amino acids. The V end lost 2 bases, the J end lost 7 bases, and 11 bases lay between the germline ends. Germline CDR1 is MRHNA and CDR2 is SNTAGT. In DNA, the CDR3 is TGTGCCAGCAGTGACCCGCAGGGTTGTGAAAAACTGTTTTTT. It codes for CASSDPQGCEKLFF.

The CDR3 nucleotides read TGTGCCATCAGAAACTCCGGGACAGGGGATGGCTACACCTTC. Amino acids: CAIRNSGTGDGYTF. The gene calls are TRBV10-3 and TRBJ1-2; TRBD1 matches at 10 bases. V shed 6 bases and J 6 bases; nucleotides not matched to a gene: 7. The germline V gene has CDR1 ENHRY and CDR2 SYGVKD. The CDR3 is 14 residues long.

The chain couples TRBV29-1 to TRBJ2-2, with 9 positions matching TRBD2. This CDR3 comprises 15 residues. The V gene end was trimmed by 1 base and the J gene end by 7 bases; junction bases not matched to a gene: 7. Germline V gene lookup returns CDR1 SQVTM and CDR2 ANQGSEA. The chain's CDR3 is CSVEGSSGTGGELFF. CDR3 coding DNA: TGCAGCGTTGAAGGGTCTAGCGGGACGGGCGGGGAGCTGTTTTTT.

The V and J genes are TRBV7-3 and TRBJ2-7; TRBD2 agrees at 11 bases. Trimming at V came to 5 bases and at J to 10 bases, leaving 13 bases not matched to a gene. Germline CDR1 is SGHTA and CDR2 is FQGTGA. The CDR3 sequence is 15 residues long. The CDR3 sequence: CASSLLAGELGEQYF. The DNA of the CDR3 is TGTGCCAGCAGCCTACTAGCGGGAGAGTTGGGGGAACAGTACTTC.